This T cell receptor (beta chain) was obtained from a study of cytomegalovirus exposure and HLA in healthy donors. Amplification used 60 Vbeta primers and 13 Jbeta primers. The method was immunoSEQ multiplex PCR; TCRdb's version includes in-frame clones alone and lacks a portion of them. The profile covers some 190,000 clones, with roughly 87% appearing a single time and roughly 1.4% taken by the ten largest. The CDR3 runs to 14 residues. This receptor was taken from a man aged 35-49 years in good health and CMV-seronegative. Sample: PBMCs. The chain links TRBV21-1 to TRBJ2-1; TRBD2 is the table's D call, not checked against the DNA. TRBV21-1 is annotated as a pseudogene. The CDR3 region is CASSKGLSGNEQFF. As DNA, the CDR3 is TGTGCCAGCAGCAAAGGACTATCGGGGAATGAGCAGTTCTTC.